This record looks at one T cell receptor (beta chain) sequence and its context. Germline values: CDR1 GTSNPN, CDR2 SVGIG (reference sequence). This CDR3 comprises 14 residues. With 2 bases removed from V and 0 bases from J, the gap between germline ends came to 10 bases. This entry belongs to a study of blood T cell repertoires in COVID-19. At the level of the study: Some COVID-19 samples were acute and others convalescent; all came from the United States, Italy and Spain. Sources were T cells, B-cell-depleted T cells, or PBMCs; the material itself was cDNA or gDNA.

In the authors' workflow: Estimates of nucleated cell counts were drawn from the amplification of reference gene primers. Some clones are missing from TCRdb's copy, which holds only in-frame ones; the method was immunoSEQ multiplex PCR. The V and J calls and clone size were taken over from that table, and D and trimming were inferred from the DNA. The data hold 100,000 or so clones, with 81% observed a single time. This TCR was sampled from a man of 80 years or more with acute or convalescent COVID-19. The chain is built from TRBV30 and TRBJ1-2; tentatively, D is TRBD1 (5 bases). Sequenced: peripheral blood. The CDR3 bases are TGTGCCTGGAGTTTGGGGGGTTCTAACTATGGCTACACCTTC. This codes for CAWSLGGSNYGYTF.